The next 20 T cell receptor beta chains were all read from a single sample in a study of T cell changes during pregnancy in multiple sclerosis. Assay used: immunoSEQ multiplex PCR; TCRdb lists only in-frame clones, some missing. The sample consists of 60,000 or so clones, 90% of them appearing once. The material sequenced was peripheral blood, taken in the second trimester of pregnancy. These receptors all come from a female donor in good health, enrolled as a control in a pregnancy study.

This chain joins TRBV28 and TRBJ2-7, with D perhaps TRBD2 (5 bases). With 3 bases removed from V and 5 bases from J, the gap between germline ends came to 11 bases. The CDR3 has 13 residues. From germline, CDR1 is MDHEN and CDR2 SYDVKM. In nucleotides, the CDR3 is TGTGCCAGCAGTTTCGGGGTGTGGAACGAGCAGTACTTC. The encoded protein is CASSFGVWNEQYF.

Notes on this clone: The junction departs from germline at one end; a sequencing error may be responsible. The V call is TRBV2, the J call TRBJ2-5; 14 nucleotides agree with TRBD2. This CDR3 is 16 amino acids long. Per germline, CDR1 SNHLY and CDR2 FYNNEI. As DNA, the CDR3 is TGTGCCAGCAGTAAGGCGGGGACTAGCGGGGGCAAGACCCAGCACTTC. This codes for CASSKAGTSGGKTQHF. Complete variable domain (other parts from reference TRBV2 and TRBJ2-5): EPEVTQTPSHQVTQMGQEVILRCVPISNHLYFYWYRQILGQKVEFLVSFYNNEISEKSEIFDDQFSVERPDGSNFTLKIRSTKLEDSAMYFCASSKAGTSGGKTQHFGPGTRLLVL.

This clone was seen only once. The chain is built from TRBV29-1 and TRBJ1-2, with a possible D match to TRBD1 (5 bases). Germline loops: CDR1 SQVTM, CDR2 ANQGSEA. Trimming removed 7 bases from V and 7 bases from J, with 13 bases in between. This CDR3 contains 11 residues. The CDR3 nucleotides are TGCAGCGGGGCAGGGCACTCTGGCTACACCTTC. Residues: CSGAGHSGYTF.

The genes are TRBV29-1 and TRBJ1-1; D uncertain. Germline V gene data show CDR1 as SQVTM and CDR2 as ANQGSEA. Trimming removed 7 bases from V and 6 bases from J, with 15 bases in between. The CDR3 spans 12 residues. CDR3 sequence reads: CSAYKGGPEAFF. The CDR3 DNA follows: TGCAGCGCCTATAAGGGAGGCCCTGAAGCTTTCTTT.

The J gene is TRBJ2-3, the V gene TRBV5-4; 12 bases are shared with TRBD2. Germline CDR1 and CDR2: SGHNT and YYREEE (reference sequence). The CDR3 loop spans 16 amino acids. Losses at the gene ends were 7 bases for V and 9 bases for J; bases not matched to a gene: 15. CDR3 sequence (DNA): TGTGCCAGCCGGAGGGCAGGGCTAGCGGGGGGGAACACGCAGTATTTT. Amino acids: CASRRAGLAGGNTQYF.

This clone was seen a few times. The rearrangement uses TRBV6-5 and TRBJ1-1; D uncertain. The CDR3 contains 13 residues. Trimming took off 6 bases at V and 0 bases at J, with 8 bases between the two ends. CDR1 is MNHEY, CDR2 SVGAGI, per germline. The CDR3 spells CASSLSVNTEAFF. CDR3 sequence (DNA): TGTGCCAGCAGCCTCTCCGTGAACACTGAAGCTTTCTTT.

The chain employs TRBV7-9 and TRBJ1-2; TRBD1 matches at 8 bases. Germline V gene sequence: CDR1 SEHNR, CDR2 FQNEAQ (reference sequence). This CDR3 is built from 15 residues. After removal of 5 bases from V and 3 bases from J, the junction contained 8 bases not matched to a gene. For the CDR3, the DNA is TGTGCCAGCAGCCCCCAGGGGGCAGGGGACTATGGCTACACCTTC. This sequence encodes CASSPQGAGDYGYTF.

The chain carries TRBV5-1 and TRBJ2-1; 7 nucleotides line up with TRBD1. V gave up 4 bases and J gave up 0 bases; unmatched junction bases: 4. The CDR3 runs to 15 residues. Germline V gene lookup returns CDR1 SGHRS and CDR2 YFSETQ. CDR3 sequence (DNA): TGCGCCAGCAGCGCAGGGGGTCGCTCCTACAATGAGCAGTTCTTC. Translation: CASSAGGRSYNEQFF.

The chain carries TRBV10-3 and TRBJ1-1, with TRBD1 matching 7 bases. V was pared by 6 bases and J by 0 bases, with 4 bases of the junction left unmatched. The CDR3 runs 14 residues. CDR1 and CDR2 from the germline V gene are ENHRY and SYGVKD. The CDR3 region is CAIRVTGLNTEAFF. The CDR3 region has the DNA TGTGCCATCAGAGTGACAGGGTTGAACACTGAAGCTTTCTTT.

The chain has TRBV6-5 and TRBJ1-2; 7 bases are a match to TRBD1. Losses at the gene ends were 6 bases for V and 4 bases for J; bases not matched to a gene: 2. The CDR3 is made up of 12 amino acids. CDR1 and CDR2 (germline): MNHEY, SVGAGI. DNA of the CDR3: TGTGCCAGCAGGAAGGGGGCCTATGGCTACACCTTC. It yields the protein CASRKGAYGYTF.

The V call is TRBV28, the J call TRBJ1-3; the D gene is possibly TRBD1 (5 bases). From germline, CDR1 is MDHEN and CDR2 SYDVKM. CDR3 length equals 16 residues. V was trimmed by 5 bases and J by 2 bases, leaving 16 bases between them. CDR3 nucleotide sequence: TGTGCCAGCAGTCAGAAACGGGGGGAGCCTGGAAACACCATATATTTT. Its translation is CASSQKRGEPGNTIYF.

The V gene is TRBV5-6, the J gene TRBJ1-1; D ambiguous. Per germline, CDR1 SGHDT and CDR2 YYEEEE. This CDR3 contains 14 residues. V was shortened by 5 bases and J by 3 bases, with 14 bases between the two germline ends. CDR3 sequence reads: CASRKVLGDTEAFF. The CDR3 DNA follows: TGTGCCAGCAGGAAAGTCCTCGGGGACACTGAAGCTTTCTTT.

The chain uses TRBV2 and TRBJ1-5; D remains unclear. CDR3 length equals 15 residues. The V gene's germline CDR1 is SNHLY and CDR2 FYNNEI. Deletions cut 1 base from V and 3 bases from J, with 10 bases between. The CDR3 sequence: CASSEVTVLNQPQHF. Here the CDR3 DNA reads TGTGCCAGCAGTGAAGTAACAGTTCTCAATCAGCCCCAGCATTTT.

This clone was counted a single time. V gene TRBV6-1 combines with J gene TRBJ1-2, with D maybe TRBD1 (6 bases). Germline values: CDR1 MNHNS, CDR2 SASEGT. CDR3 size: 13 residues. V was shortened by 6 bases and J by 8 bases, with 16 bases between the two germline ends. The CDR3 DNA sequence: TGTGCCAGCAGGCAGGGGCTAGTAGGGGGCTACACCTTC. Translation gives CASRQGLVGGYTF.

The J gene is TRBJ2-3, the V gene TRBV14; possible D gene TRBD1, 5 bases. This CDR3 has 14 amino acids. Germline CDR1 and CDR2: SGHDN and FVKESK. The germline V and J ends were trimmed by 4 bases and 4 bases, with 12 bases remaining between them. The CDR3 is CASSPRVGPDTQYF. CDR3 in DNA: TGTGCCAGCAGCCCCAGGGTCGGGCCAGATACGCAGTATTTT.

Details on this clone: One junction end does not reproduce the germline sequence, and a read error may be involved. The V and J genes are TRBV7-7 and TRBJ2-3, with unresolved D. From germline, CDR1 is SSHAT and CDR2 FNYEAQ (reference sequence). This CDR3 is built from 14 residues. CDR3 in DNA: TGTGCTAGCAGCTTGGAGTTGAACGGTGATACGCAGTATTTT. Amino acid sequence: CASSLELNGDTQYF.

CDR3 DNA sequence: TGTGCCAGTAGTATAGATCCAAGGGGCGAGCAGTACTTC. It specifies CASSIDPRGEQYF. The chain carries TRBV19 and TRBJ2-7; D might be TRBD1 (5 bases). The germline gives CDR1 LNHDA, CDR2 SQIVND (reference sequence). The CDR3 totals 13 residues. V was trimmed by 0 bases and J by 6 bases, leaving 9 bases between them. Supplemented by reference TRBV19 and TRBJ2-7, the full variable domain reads DGGITQSPKYLFRKEGQNVTLSCEQNLNHDAMYWYRQDPGQGLRLIYYSQIVNDFQKGDIAEGYSVSREKKESFPLTVTSAQKNPTAFYLCASSIDPRGEQYFGPGTRLTVT.

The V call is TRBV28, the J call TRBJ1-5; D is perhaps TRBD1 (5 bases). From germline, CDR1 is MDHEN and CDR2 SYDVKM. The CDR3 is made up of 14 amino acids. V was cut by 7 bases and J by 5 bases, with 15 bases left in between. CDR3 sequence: CASIGSPRDQPQHF. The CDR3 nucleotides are TGTGCCAGCATCGGCAGCCCCAGGGATCAGCCCCAGCATTTT.

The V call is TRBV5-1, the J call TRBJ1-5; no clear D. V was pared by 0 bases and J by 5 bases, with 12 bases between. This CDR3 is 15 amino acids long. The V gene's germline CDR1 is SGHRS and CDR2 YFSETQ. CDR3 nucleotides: TGCGCCAGCAGCTTGGATACGGGGAGGGATCAGCCCCAGCATTTT. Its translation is CASSLDTGRDQPQHF. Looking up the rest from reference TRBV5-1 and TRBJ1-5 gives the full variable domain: KAGVTQTPRYLIKTRGQQVTLSCSPISGHRSVSWYQQTPGQGLQFLFEYFSETQRNKGNFPGRFSGRQFSNSRSEMNVSTLELGDSALYLCASSLDTGRDQPQHFGDGTRLSIL.

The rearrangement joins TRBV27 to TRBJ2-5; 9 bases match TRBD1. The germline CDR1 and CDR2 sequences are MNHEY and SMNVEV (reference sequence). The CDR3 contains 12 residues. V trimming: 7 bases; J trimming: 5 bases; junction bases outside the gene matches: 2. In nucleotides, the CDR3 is TGTGCCAGCAAGACAGGGGGTGAGACCCAGTACTTC. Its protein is CASKTGGETQYF.